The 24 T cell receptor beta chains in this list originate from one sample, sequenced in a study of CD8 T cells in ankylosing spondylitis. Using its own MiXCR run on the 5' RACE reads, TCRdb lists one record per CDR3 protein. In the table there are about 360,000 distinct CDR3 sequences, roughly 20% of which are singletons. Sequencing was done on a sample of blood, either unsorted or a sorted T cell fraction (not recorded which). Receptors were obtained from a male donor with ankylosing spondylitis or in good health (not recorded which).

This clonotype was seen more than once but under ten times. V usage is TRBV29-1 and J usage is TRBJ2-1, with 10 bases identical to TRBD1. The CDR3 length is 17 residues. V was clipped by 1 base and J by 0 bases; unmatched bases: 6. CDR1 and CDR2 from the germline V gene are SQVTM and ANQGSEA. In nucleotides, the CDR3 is TGCAGCGTTGAAGGGCCGGGACAGGGGAGCTCCTACAATGAGCAGTTCTTC. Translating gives CSVEGPGQGSSYNEQFF.

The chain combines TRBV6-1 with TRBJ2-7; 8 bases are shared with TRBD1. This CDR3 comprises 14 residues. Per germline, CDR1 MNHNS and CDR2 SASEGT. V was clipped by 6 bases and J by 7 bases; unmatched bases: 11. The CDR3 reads CASSPLTGAGEQYF. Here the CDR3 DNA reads TGTGCCAGCAGCCCCCTGACAGGGGCGGGTGAGCAGTACTTC.

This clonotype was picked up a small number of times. This chain's CDR3 is CASSQEERGGRETQYF. CDR3 sequence (DNA): TGTGCCAGCAGCCAAGAGGAGCGGGGGGGCAGAGAGACCCAGTACTTC. This chain joins TRBV4-2 and TRBJ2-5, with 10 bases aligning to TRBD2. Germline V lookup: CDR1 LGHNA, CDR2 YNFKEQ. The CDR3 covers 16 residues. The junction had 5 bases not matched to a gene; V was cut back by 0 bases and J by 4 bases.

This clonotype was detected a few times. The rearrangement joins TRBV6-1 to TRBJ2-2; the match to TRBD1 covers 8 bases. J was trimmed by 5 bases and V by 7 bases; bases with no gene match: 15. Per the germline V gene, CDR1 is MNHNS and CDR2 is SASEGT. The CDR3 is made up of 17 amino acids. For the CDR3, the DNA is TGTGCCAGCACCATTACTTACGTTGGACAGGGAACCGGGGAGCTGTTTTTT. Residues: CASTITYVGQGTGELFF.

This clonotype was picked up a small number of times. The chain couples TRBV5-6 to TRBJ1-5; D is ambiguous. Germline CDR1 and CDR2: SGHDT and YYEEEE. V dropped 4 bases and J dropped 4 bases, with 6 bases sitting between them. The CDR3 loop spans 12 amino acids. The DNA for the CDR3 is TGTGCCAGCAGCCAATTAAATCAGCCCCAGCATTTT. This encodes CASSQLNQPQHF.

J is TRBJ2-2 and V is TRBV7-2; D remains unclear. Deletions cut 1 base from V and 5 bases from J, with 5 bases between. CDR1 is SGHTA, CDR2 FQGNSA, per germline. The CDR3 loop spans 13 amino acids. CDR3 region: CASSLGFTGELFF. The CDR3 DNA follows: TGTGCCAGCAGCTTAGGTTTTACCGGGGAGCTGTTTTTT.

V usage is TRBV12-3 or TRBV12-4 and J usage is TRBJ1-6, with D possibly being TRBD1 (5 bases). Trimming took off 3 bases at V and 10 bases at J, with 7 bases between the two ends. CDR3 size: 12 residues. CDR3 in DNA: TGTGCCAGCAGTTTCGGGGGGTCACCCCTCCACTTT. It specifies CASSFGGSPLHF.

In DNA, the CDR3 is TGCAGTGCTCATCTTAGCGGGGGGGTGGAGACCCAGTACTTC. This gives the protein CSAHLSGGVETQYF. The J gene is TRBJ2-5, the V gene TRBV20-1, with 11 nucleotides matching TRBD2. The germline CDR1 and CDR2 sequences are DFQATT and SNEGSKA (reference sequence). The J segment lost 5 bases and the V segment lost 5 bases, leaving 7 bases of the junction unmatched. The CDR3 sequence is 14 residues long.

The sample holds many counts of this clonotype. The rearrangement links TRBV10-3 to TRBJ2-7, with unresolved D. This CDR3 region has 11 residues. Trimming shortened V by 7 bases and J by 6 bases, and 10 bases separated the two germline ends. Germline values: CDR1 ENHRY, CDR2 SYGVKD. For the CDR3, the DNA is TGTGCCATCACTACCGGTTCCGAGCAGTACTTC. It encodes CAITTGSEQYF.

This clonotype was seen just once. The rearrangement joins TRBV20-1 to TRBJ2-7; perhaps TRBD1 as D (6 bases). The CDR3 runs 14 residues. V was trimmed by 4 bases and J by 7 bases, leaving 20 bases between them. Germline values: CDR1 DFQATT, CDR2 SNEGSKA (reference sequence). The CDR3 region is CSAIGLGAPGEQYF. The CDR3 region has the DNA TGCAGTGCTATAGGTCTGGGGGCGCCGGGGGAGCAGTACTTC.

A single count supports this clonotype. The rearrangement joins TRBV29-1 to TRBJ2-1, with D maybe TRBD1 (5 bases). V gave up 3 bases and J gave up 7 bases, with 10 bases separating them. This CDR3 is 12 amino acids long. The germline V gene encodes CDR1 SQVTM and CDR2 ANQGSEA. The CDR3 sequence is CSVEIGENEQFF. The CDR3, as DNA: TGCAGCGTTGAGATAGGGGAAAATGAGCAGTTCTTC.

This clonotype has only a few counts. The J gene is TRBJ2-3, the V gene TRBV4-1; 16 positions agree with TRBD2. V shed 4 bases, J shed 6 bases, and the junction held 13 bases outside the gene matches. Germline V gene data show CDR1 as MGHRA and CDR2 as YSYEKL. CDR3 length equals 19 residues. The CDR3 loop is CASSRPPGLAGGPGDTQYF. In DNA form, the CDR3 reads TGCGCCAGCAGCCGACCCCCGGGACTAGCGGGGGGGCCAGGGGATACGCAGTATTTT.

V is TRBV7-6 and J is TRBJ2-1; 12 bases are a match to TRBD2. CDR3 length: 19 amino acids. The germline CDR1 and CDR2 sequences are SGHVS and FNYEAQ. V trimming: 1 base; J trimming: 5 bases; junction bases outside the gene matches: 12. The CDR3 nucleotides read TGTGCCAGCAGCTTAGTCTTAAGGGGACTAGCGGGTGATGACAATGAGCAGTTCTTC. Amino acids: CASSLVLRGLAGDDNEQFF.

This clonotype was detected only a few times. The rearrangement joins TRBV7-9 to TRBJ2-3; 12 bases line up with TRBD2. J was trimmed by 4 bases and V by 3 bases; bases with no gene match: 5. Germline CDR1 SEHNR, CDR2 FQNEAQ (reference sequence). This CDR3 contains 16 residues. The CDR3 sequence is CASSFSSSGGADTQYF. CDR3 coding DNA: TGTGCCAGCAGCTTTTCGTCTAGCGGGGGGGCAGATACGCAGTATTTT.

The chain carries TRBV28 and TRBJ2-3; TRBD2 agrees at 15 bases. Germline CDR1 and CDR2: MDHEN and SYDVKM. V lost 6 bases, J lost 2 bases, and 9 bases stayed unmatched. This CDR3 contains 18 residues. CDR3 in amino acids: CASSYGLAGGPVTDTQYF. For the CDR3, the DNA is TGTGCCAGCAGCTATGGACTAGCGGGGGGGCCCGTCACAGATACGCAGTATTTT.

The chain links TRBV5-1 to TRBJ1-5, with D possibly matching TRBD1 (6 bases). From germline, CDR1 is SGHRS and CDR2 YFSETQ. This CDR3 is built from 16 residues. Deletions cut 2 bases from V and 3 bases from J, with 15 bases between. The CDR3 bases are TGCGCCAGCAGCTTACGCTACAGACAGGACAATCAGCCCCAGCATTTT. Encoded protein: CASSLRYRQDNQPQHF.

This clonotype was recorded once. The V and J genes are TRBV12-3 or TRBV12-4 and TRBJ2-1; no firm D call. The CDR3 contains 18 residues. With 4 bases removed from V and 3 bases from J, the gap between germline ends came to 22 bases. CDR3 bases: TGTGCCAGCAGTTCCCCGACCTCGGGTAGCACCCACTACAATGAGCAGTTCTTC. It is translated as CASSSPTSGSTHYNEQFF.

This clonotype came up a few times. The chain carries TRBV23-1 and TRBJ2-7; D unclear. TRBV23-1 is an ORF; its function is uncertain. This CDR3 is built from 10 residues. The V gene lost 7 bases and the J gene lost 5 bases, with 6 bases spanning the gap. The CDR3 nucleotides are TGCGCCAGCATCCCTGACGAGCAGTACTTC. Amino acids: CASIPDEQYF.

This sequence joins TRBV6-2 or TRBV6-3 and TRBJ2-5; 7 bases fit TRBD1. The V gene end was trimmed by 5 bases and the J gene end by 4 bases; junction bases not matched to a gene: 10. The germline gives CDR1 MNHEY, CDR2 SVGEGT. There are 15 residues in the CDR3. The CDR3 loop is CASSPSDRVGETQYF. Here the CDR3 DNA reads TGTGCCAGCAGTCCCTCCGACAGGGTGGGAGAGACCCAGTACTTC.

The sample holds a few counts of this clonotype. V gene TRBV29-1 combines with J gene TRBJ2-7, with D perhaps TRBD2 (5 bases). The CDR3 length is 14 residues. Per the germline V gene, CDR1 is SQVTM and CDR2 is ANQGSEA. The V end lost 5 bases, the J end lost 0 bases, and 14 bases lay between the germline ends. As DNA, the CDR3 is TGCAGCGTTAAGGGCCTCGCGGGCTCCTACGAGCAGTACTTC. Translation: CSVKGLAGSYEQYF.

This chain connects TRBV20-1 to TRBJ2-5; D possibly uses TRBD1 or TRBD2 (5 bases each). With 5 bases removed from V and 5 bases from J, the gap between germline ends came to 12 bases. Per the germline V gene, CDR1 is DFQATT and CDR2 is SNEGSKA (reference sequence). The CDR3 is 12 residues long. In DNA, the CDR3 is TGCAGTGCTCCGGGGACGGGGGAGACCCAGTACTTC. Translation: CSAPGTGETQYF.

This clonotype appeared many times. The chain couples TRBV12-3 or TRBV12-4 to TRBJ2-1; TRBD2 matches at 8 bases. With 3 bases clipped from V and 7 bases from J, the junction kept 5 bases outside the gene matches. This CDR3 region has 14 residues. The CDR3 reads CASSLGGGWNEQFF. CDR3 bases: TGTGCCAGCAGTTTGGGCGGGGGGTGGAATGAGCAGTTCTTC.

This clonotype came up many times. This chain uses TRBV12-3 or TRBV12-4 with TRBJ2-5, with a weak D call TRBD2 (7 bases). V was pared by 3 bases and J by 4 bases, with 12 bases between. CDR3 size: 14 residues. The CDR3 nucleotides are TGTGCCAGCAGTTTGGGGGGGGGCGGAGAGACCCAGTACTTC. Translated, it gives CASSLGGGGETQYF.

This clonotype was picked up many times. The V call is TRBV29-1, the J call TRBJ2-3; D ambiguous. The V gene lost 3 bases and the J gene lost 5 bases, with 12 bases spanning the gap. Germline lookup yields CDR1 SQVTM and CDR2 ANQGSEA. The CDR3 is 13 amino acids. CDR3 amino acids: CSVDPMDVDTQYF. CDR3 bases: TGCAGCGTTGACCCAATGGACGTAGATACGCAGTATTTT.